Shown below are 9 T cell receptor beta chains from a single sample sequenced in a study of patients and donors after allogeneic stem cell transplantation. TCRdb redid the calling of the RT-PCR reads with MiXCR, one entry per CDR3 protein. Among about 8,800 distinct CDR3 sequences, 3% to 4.5% were seen once, and the ten largest hold just under 20%. The sample comprised blood, either unsorted or a sorted T cell fraction (not recorded which). Receptor source: a human donor who was either an allogeneic HSCT recipient or a stem cell or donor lymphocyte infusion donor (not recorded which). It is not recorded whose cells these are; they may come from a transplant donor.

This clonotype is deemed medium-sized. The chain uses TRBV5-1 and TRBJ1-5; D is possibly TRBD1 (5 bases). V shed 4 bases and J shed 6 bases, with 11 bases lying between them. This CDR3 region has 13 residues. CDR1 and CDR2 (germline): SGHRS, YFSETQ. For the CDR3, the DNA is TGCGCCAGCAGCGAGGGACCTGGTCAGCCCCAGCATTTT. This encodes CASSEGPGQPQHF.

By sample fraction, this clonotype is medium-sized. This sequence joins TRBV7-9 and TRBJ2-1; TRBD2 agrees at 11 bases. The germline V gene encodes CDR1 SEHNR and CDR2 FQNEAQ (reference sequence). The length of the CDR3 is 18 residues. After removal of 5 bases from V and 8 bases from J, the junction contained 17 bases not matched to a gene. CDR3 sequence (DNA): TGTGCCAGCAGCCCGGCCAGGTCACTAGCGGGAGAAGTTCATGAGCAGTTCTTC. Translation: CASSPARSLAGEVHEQFF.

In regard to this clonotype: A clone one base away is much larger, so this may be a read error. The J gene is TRBJ2-5, the V gene TRBV6-5; D unresolved. Germline V gene lookup returns CDR1 MNHEY and CDR2 SVGAGI. The CDR3 is 13 amino acids. The chain's CDR3 is CVSSYPARETQYF. As DNA, the CDR3 is TGTGTCAGCAGTTACCCAGCGCGAGAGACCCAGTACTTC.

This clonotype came up a few times. The chain joins TRBV27 to TRBJ1-2, with a tentative D call TRBD1 (6 bases). V lost 10 bases and J 4 bases, leaving 19 bases between the germline ends. Germline CDR1 is MNHEY and CDR2 is SMNVEV (reference sequence). This CDR3 is built from 14 residues. CDR3 in DNA: TGTGCCACCAAAATAGGAGGACAGACCTATGGCTACACCTTC. Translation gives CATKIGGQTYGYTF.

This clonotype has ten or more counts. V is TRBV20-1 and J is TRBJ2-7, with TRBD2 matching over 10 bases. CDR3 size: 15 residues. V lost 6 bases to trimming and J lost 2 bases; unmatched junction nucleotides: 10. The V gene's germline CDR1 is DFQATT and CDR2 SNEGSKA (reference sequence). CDR3 sequence reads: CSARLAGGVPYEQYF. The CDR3 DNA sequence: TGCAGTGCGAGACTAGCGGGTGGGGTGCCCTACGAGCAGTACTTC.

The chain combines TRBV19 with TRBJ1-2, with D hard to call. This CDR3 is 13 amino acids long. V lost 3 bases and J lost 5, with 10 bases in between. Germline V gene sequence: CDR1 LNHDA, CDR2 SQIVND (reference sequence). CDR3 sequence (DNA): TGTGCCAGTAGTATTAGTCGTGCATATGGCTACACCTTC. This gives the protein CASSISRAYGYTF.

This clonotype was recorded at least ten times. The gene calls are TRBV5-1 and TRBJ2-5; 7 nucleotides line up with TRBD1. The J segment lost 1 base and the V segment lost 0 bases, leaving 3 bases of the junction unmatched. CDR1 SGHRS and CDR2 YFSETQ come from the germline V gene. This CDR3 is built from 15 residues. CDR3: CASSLGPGGQETQYF. The CDR3 DNA is TGCGCCAGCAGCTTGGGGCCAGGGGGCCAAGAGACCCAGTACTTC. Variable domain in full (rest from reference TRBV5-1 and TRBJ2-5): KAGVTQTPRYLIKTRGQQVTLSCSPISGHRSVSWYQQTPGQGLQFLFEYFSETQRNKGNFPGRFSGRQFSNSRSEMNVSTLELGDSALYLCASSLGPGGQETQYFGPGTRLLVL.

This clonotype was seen only once. It may be a read error: a sequence one base away is much more abundant. The V gene is TRBV2, the J gene TRBJ2-2; D is perhaps TRBD2 (6 bases). The CDR3 contains 14 residues. Germline assignment: CDR1 SNHLY and CDR2 FYNNEI. The CDR3 reads CSSREWRETGELFF. The CDR3 DNA reads as TGTTCCAGCAGGGAGTGGCGGGAAACCGGGGAGCTGTTTTTT.

Ten or more counts support this clonotype. The V gene is TRBV20-1, the J gene TRBJ2-3; possible D gene TRBD2, 5 bases. CDR1 is DFQATT, CDR2 SNEGSKA, per germline (reference sequence). The CDR3 consists of 14 residues. Trimming shortened V by 6 bases and J by 4 bases, and 17 bases separated the two germline ends. In DNA form, the CDR3 reads TGCAGTGCACCCGGAACCCTGCGGGCAGATACGCAGTATTTT. This gives the protein CSAPGTLRADTQYF.